The rows below give T cell receptor beta chains drawn from one sample of a study of beta chain features in type 1 diabetes. Sequencing was performed with immunoSEQ multiplex PCR; in TCRdb, only in-frame clones are kept and a portion is missing. The sample consists of about 410,000 clones, about 15% of them appearing once. The specimen sequenced was naive CD4+ T cells from blood. These receptors originate from a man aged 30-40 years in good health. The CDR3 runs from the conserved cysteine through the conserved F or W. A D gene is named only where the DNA matches it firmly. Only some rows state a clone size, as once, few, many or a class for expanded clones.

V gene,clone size,D gene,J gene,CDR3 protein,CDR3 DNA
TRBV7-2,NA,TRBD2,TRBJ2-5,CASSPKKSQRGGQETQYF,TGTGCCAGCAGCCCAAAAAAGAGCCAGCGGGGGGGTCAAGAGACCCAGTACTTC
TRBV2,NA,NA,TRBJ1-6,CASRDELSSPLHF,TGTGCCAGCAGGGACGAGCTCAGTTCACCCCTCCACTTT
TRBV7-2,NA,TRBD2,TRBJ2-5,CASSVGLAGVETQYF,TGTGCCAGCAGCGTGGGACTAGCGGGAGTTGAGACCCAGTACTTC
TRBV10-3,many,NA,TRBJ2-5,CAASEGQETQYF,TGTGCCGCGAGCGAGGGGCAAGAGACCCAGTACTTC
TRBV19,NA,NA,TRBJ2-2,CASSIAAGTGELFF,TGTGCCAGTAGTATCGCGGCGGGGACCGGGGAGCTGTTTTTT
TRBV9,NA,NA,TRBJ1-2,CASSVNLKTPNYGYTF,TGTGCCAGCAGCGTAAACTTAAAAACACCTAACTATGGCTACACCTTC
TRBV28,NA,NA,TRBJ2-1,CASRSDSTNEQFF,TGTGCCAGCAGGTCGGACAGTACCAATGAGCAGTTCTTC
TRBV7-2,few,NA,TRBJ2-5,CASSLTRAASQETQYF,TGTGCCAGCAGCTTAACAAGGGCCGCCTCACAAGAGACCCAGTACTTC
TRBV4-3,few,NA,TRBJ1-2,CASSQDRWVFSYGYTF,TGCGCCAGCAGCCAAGATCGCTGGGTATTCTCGTATGGCTACACCTTC
TRBV5-4,NA,NA,TRBJ2-2,CASSLETTDRELFF,TGTGCCAGCAGCTTGGAGACCACCGACAGGGAGCTGTTTTTT
TRBV6-5,few,NA,TRBJ2-1,CATGRGEDGNEQFF,TGTGCCACCGGGCGGGGCGAGGACGGCAATGAGCAGTTCTTC
TRBV11-2,few,TRBD2,TRBJ2-5,CASSYMKLAGEETQYF,TGTGCCAGCAGTTACATGAAACTAGCGGGGGAAGAGACCCAGTACTTC
TRBV4-1,few,TRBD2,TRBJ2-7,CASAGLVSSYEQYF,TGCGCCAGCGCGGGACTAGTTAGCTCCTACGAGCAGTACTTC
TRBV5-6,NA,NA,TRBJ2-1,CASSFWLRTGPNEQFF,TGTGCCAGCAGCTTTTGGTTGCGGACGGGGCCGAATGAGCAGTTCTTC
TRBV27,NA,NA,TRBJ2-5,CASSLGTTYQETQYF,TGTGCCAGCAGTTTGGGGACAACGTACCAAGAGACCCAGTACTTC
TRBV9,NA,NA,TRBJ1-1,CASSGPGGASTEAFF,TGTGCCAGCAGCGGTCCCGGGGGCGCCAGCACTGAAGCTTTCTTT
TRBV29-1,NA,NA,TRBJ1-5,CSVVEGGQPQHF,TGCAGCGTTGTCGAGGGGGGCCAGCCCCAGCATTTT
TRBV7-2,NA,NA,TRBJ2-7,CASSQGSGDPYEQYF,TGTGCCAGCAGCCAGGGGAGCGGGGATCCCTACGAGCAGTACTTC
TRBV4-1,few,NA,TRBJ2-3,CASSQVFGLRTDTQYF,TGCGCCAGCAGCCAAGTGTTCGGGCTCCGCACAGATACGCAGTATTTT
TRBV6-5,NA,NA,TRBJ1-1,CASSYSRQRGTEAFF,TGTGCCAGCAGTTACTCCCGACAGAGGGGCACTGAAGCTTTCTTT
TRBV14,few,NA,TRBJ1-1,CASSQDRLAAFF,TGTGCCAGCAGCCAAGATAGGTTGGCGGCTTTCTTT
TRBV30,few,NA,TRBJ1-1,CAWSVAGNTEAFF,TGTGCCTGGAGTGTAGCAGGGAACACTGAAGCTTTCTTT
TRBV7-9,NA,NA,TRBJ2-2,CASRRTEITGELFF,TGTGCCAGCAGGCGGACAGAGATCACCGGGGAGCTGTTTTTT
TRBV23-1,few,TRBD1,TRBJ1-5,CASSQATGDFGQPQHF,TGCGCCAGCAGTCAAGCGACAGGGGATTTCGGTCAGCCCCAGCATTTT
TRBV18,few,TRBD1,TRBJ1-5,CASSHPGTGFNQPQHF,TGTGCCAGCTCACATCCCGGGACAGGGTTCAATCAGCCCCAGCATTTT
TRBV30,NA,NA,TRBJ1-3,CAWSADRFSGNTIYF,TGTGCCTGGAGTGCCGACAGATTCTCTGGAAACACCATATATTTT
TRBV5-5,few,NA,TRBJ2-3,CASAMGTDTQYF,TGTGCCAGCGCTATGGGGACAGATACGCAGTATTTT
TRBV7-6,once,NA,TRBJ2-1,CASSLPYTQGNEQFF,TGTGCCAGCAGCTTACCTTACACACAGGGTAATGAGCAGTTCTTC
TRBV19,NA,TRBD2,TRBJ2-1,CASSHWGGGINEQFF,TGTGCCAGTAGTCACTGGGGGGGTGGAATCAATGAGCAGTTCTTC
TRBV29-1,NA,NA,TRBJ2-3,CSLRVQGFGSDTQYF,TGCAGCCTTAGAGTACAGGGTTTCGGATCAGATACGCAGTATTTT
TRBV30,few,NA,TRBJ2-2,CAWTRRRTFSPTGELFF,TGTGCCTGGACCCGGCGCCGGACATTCAGCCCCACCGGGGAGCTGTTTTTT
TRBV13,NA,TRBD2,TRBJ2-5,CASSFGLAGRAETQYF,TGTGCCAGCAGCTTTGGACTAGCGGGGAGGGCGGAGACCCAGTACTTC
TRBV5-4,few,NA,TRBJ2-6,CANHREGANVLTF,TGTGCCAACCATCGAGAAGGGGCCAACGTCCTGACTTTC
TRBV5-4,few,TRBD1,TRBJ2-7,CASSRAGTAAYEQYF,TGTGCCAGCAGCCGAGCCGGGACAGCTGCCTACGAGCAGTACTTC
TRBV29-1,many,NA,TRBJ1-2,CSARLGGNGYTF,TGCAGCGCCCGGTTGGGAGGGAATGGCTACACCTTC